The 29 T cell receptor beta chains given below trace back to one sample, sequenced in a study of cytomegalovirus exposure and HLA in healthy donors. Vbeta (60) and Jbeta (13) primers were used in the PCR. Sequencing used immunoSEQ multiplex PCR; TCRdb keeps in-frame clones, though not all of them. The sample consists of under 300,000 clones, approximately 90% of them appearing once. Sequenced: PBMCs. These receptors were obtained from a middle-aged man in good health and CMV-seropositive.

The rearrangement uses TRBV2 and TRBJ1-4; 7 bases map to TRBD1. V lost 8 bases to trimming and J lost 0 bases; unmatched junction nucleotides: 9. This CDR3 is built from 16 residues. Germline V gene lookup returns CDR1 SNHLY and CDR2 FYNNEI. This chain's CDR3 is CASQQGTVATNEKLFF. The DNA of the CDR3 is TGTGCCAGCCAACAGGGGACAGTCGCAACTAATGAAAAACTGTTTTTT.

This CDR3 reads CASSDARRSGNTIYF. Here the CDR3 DNA reads TGTGCCAGCAGTGACGCGAGGAGGTCTGGAAACACCATATATTTT. This chain connects TRBV6-1 to TRBJ1-3; D gene uncertain. Germline-derived CDR1 and CDR2 are MNHNS and SASEGT. V lost 3 bases and J 1 base, leaving 10 bases between the germline ends. This CDR3 is 15 amino acids long.

The V call is TRBV28, the J call TRBJ2-7, with 9 positions matching TRBD1. After removal of 4 bases from V and 5 bases from J, the junction contained 9 bases not matched to a gene. The CDR3 has 15 amino acids. The germline gives CDR1 MDHEN, CDR2 SYDVKM. The CDR3 sequence is CASSSPGQGPHEQYF. CDR3 DNA: TGTGCCAGCAGTTCCCCGGGACAGGGCCCCCACGAGCAGTACTTC. Using reference TRBV28 and TRBJ2-7 for the parts outside the CDR3, the full variable domain is DVKVTQSSRYLVKRTGEKVFLECVQDMDHENMFWYRQDPGLGLRLIYFSYDVKMKEKGDIPEGYSVSREKKERFSLILESASTNQTSMYLCASSSPGQGPHEQYFGPGTRLTVT.

The chain employs TRBV5-1 and TRBJ2-1, with 9 bases aligning to TRBD2. V dropped 6 bases and J dropped 6; count of bases not matched to a gene: 4. The CDR3 is 13 residues long. Germline CDR1 and CDR2: SGHRS and YFSETQ. CDR3 amino acids: CASKRAGGNEQFF. Here the CDR3 DNA reads TGCGCCAGCAAGAGAGCGGGAGGCAATGAGCAGTTCTTC.

This chain connects TRBV19 to TRBJ1-1; D unclear. CDR3 length: 15 amino acids. Trimming pared 3 bases from V and 4 bases from J, leaving 15 bases between. Germline values: CDR1 LNHDA, CDR2 SQIVND (reference sequence). CDR3 DNA sequence: TGTGCCAGTAGTATTTCAACCCCAGATTCCACTGAAGCTTTCTTT. This gives the protein CASSISTPDSTEAFF.

The rearrangement joins TRBV18 to TRBJ1-1; D is unresolved. Trimming pared 2 bases from V and 7 bases from J, leaving 8 bases between. Per the germline V gene, CDR1 is KGHSH and CDR2 is LQKENI. The CDR3 runs 12 residues. Here the CDR3 reads CASSPNLDEAFF. The CDR3 nucleotides are TGTGCCAGCTCACCAAACCTAGATGAAGCTTTCTTT. The full variable domain, in which reference TRBV18 and TRBJ1-1 provide the parts outside the CDR3, is NAGVMQNPRHLVRRRGQEARLRCSPMKGHSHVYWYRQLPEEGLKFMVYLQKENIIDESGMPKERFSAEFPKEGPSILRIQQVVRGDSAAYFCASSPNLDEAFFGQGTRLTVV.

This chain connects TRBV5-1 to TRBJ2-1; TRBD2 matches at 8 bases. CDR1 is SGHRS, CDR2 YFSETQ, per germline. V shed 3 bases, J shed 5 bases, and the junction held 16 bases outside the gene matches. This CDR3 region has 18 residues. CDR3 nucleotides: TGCGCCAGCAGCTGGGGCGGGGGGTCGGGACTACCAGACAATGAGCAGTTCTTC. It translates to CASSWGGGSGLPDNEQFF.

The sample holds a few counts of this clone. The rearrangement uses TRBV4-3 and TRBJ2-4; D ambiguous. From germline, CDR1 is LGHNA and CDR2 YSLEER. The CDR3 extends over 15 amino acids. V was clipped by 0 bases and J by 0 bases, with 6 bases between them. The CDR3 loop reads CASSQDHLAKNIQYF. CDR3 nucleotide sequence: TGCGCCAGCAGCCAAGACCATTTAGCCAAAAACATTCAGTACTTC.

V and J are TRBV30 and TRBJ2-7, with 10 bases identical to TRBD1. CDR3 length equals 15 residues. Germline assignment: CDR1 GTSNPN and CDR2 SVGIG (reference sequence). With 4 bases clipped from V and 3 bases from J, the junction kept 9 bases outside the gene matches. This CDR3 reads CAWIPTGTGVYEQYF. CDR3 in DNA: TGTGCCTGGATACCTACCGGGACAGGGGTCTACGAGCAGTACTTC. Looking up the rest from reference TRBV30 and TRBJ2-7 gives the full variable domain: SQTIHQWPATLVQPVGSPLSLECTVEGTSNPNLYWYRQAAGRGLQLLFYSVGIGQISSEVPQNLSASRPQDRQFILSSKKLLLSDSGFYLCAWIPTGTGVYEQYFGPGTRLTVT.

V and J are TRBV5-1 and TRBJ1-6; 9 bases map to TRBD1. The V gene's germline CDR1 is SGHRS and CDR2 YFSETQ. The CDR3 totals 16 residues. V trimming: 1 base; J trimming: 10 bases; junction bases outside the gene matches: 9. The CDR3 sequence is CASSLRGTTGGSPLHF. The CDR3, as DNA: TGCGCCAGCAGCTTGAGGGGAACGACAGGGGGATCACCCCTCCACTTT. The full variable domain, its missing parts supplied by reference TRBV5-1 and TRBJ1-6, is KAGVTQTPRYLIKTRGQQVTLSCSPISGHRSVSWYQQTPGQGLQFLFEYFSETQRNKGNFPGRFSGRQFSNSRSEMNVSTLELGDSALYLCASSLRGTTGGSPLHFGNGTRLTVT.

The chain recombines TRBV4-1 with TRBJ1-3; D remains unclear. CDR1 and CDR2 (germline): MGHRA, YSYEKL. Trimming shortened V by 0 bases and J by 1 base, and 7 bases separated the two germline ends. The CDR3 is made up of 15 amino acids. CDR3 nucleotides: TGCGCCAGCAGCCAAGATCTGCTATCTGGAAACACCATATATTTT. Protein: CASSQDLLSGNTIYF.

Note on this clone: Compared with germline, one end of the junction differs, possibly owing to a read error. V and J are TRBV27 and TRBJ2-7; 7 nucleotides line up with TRBD1. The CDR3 has 15 amino acids. Germline CDR1 is MNHEY and CDR2 is SMNVEV (reference sequence). In DNA, the CDR3 is TGTGCCAGCAGTATATCCTTAACAGGGGACTACGAGCAGTACTTC. Translated, it gives CASSISLTGDYEQYF.

This chain connects TRBV2 to TRBJ2-7, with D perhaps matching TRBD2 (5 bases). The CDR3 runs 13 residues. Germline V gives CDR1 SNHLY, CDR2 FYNNEI. Trimming took off 10 bases at V and 2 bases at J, with 15 bases between the two ends. This CDR3 reads CATRGGLAYEQYF. CDR3 nucleotide sequence: TGTGCCACCAGAGGCGGGCTAGCCTACGAGCAGTACTTC.

Note on this clone: Other DNA sequences of this sample code for an identical CDR3. The chain combines TRBV10-3 with TRBJ2-2; the match to TRBD2 covers 13 bases. The CDR3 length is 16 residues. Trimming took 2 bases from V and 7 from J; bases not matched to a gene: 4. Germline V gene data show CDR1 as ENHRY and CDR2 as SYGVKD. CDR3 DNA sequence: TGTGCCATCAGTGAGGGACTAGCGGGAGTAAGCGGGGAGCTGTTTTTT. Translation gives CAISEGLAGVSGELFF.

The CDR3 sequence is CASSSGQGGYEQYF. DNA for the CDR3: TGCGCCAGCAGCTCCGGACAGGGTGGCTACGAGCAGTACTTC. The chain combines TRBV5-1 with TRBJ2-7; 8 nucleotides match TRBD1. With V trimmed by 3 bases and J by 3 bases, 5 bases remained unmatched. CDR1 and CDR2 from the germline V gene are SGHRS and YFSETQ. The CDR3 spans 14 residues.

The chain has TRBV7-2 and TRBJ2-7, with D tentatively TRBD2 (6 bases). Trimming shortened V by 5 bases and J by 2 bases, and 10 bases separated the two germline ends. Germline loops: CDR1 SGHTA, CDR2 FQGNSA. The CDR3 extends over 13 amino acids. The CDR3 nucleotides are TGTGCCAGCAGCCAGGGACTGGCCTACGAGCAGTACTTC. This gives the protein CASSQGLAYEQYF.

The chain links TRBV5-1 to TRBJ2-5; 8 positions agree with TRBD2. The J call could be wrong; TRBJ2-7 is a better fit for the DNA end. CDR1 and CDR2 from the germline V gene are SGHRS and YFSETQ. The CDR3 contains 15 residues. CDR3 coding DNA: TGCGCCAGCAGCCCATCCGGGACTAGGGCCTACGAGCAGTACTTC. Its protein is CASSPSGTRAYEQYF.

This chain uses TRBV28 with TRBJ2-7, with D possibly being TRBD2 (5 bases). Germline lookup yields CDR1 MDHEN and CDR2 SYDVKM. The V gene lost 5 bases and the J gene lost 3 bases, with 14 bases spanning the gap. The CDR3 runs 14 residues. The CDR3 here is CASSTLVQDYEQYF. CDR3 DNA sequence: TGTGCCAGCAGTACACTAGTCCAGGACTACGAGCAGTACTTC.

This clone came up a few times. The V call is TRBV7-2, the J call TRBJ2-7, with 11 nucleotides matching TRBD2. This CDR3 comprises 14 residues. CDR1 is SGHTA, CDR2 FQGNSA, per germline. Trimming took 4 bases from V and 1 from J; bases not matched to a gene: 0. The CDR3 DNA reads TGTGCCAGCAGCTCTAGCGGGAGGTCCTACGAGCAGTACTTC. It codes for CASSSSGRSYEQYF.

As DNA, the CDR3 is TGTGCCAGCTCACCGCAGGGTATCTACAATTTCGCAACTAATGAAAAACTGTTTTTT. Its translation: CASSPQGIYNFATNEKLFF. The chain is built from TRBV18 and TRBJ1-4; tentatively, D is TRBD1 (5 bases). The CDR3 totals 19 residues. Germline V gene lookup returns CDR1 KGHSH and CDR2 LQKENI. V was clipped by 3 bases and J by 0 bases, with 20 bases between them.

The chain is built from TRBV7-3 and TRBJ2-1; 12 bases align to TRBD2. V gave up 6 bases and J gave up 10 bases; unmatched junction bases: 25. The CDR3 consists of 20 residues. The germline gives CDR1 SGHTA, CDR2 FQGTGA. CDR3 loop: CASSYGNELAGGPAGREQFF. The CDR3, as DNA: TGTGCCAGCAGTTACGGCAACGAACTAGCGGGAGGCCCTGCCGGAAGAGAGCAGTTCTTC.

This clone appeared a few times. The J gene is TRBJ1-1, the V gene TRBV15; D is unresolved. The CDR3 is made up of 14 amino acids. Germline V gene lookup returns CDR1 LNHNV and CDR2 YYDKDF (reference sequence). Between the trimmed V and J ends, which lost 0 bases and 4 bases, there was a span of 9 bases. DNA of the CDR3: TGTGCCACCAGCAGAGAAGCATGGTCCACTGAAGCTTTCTTT. This codes for CATSREAWSTEAFF.

This clone appeared a few times. The J gene is TRBJ2-7, the V gene TRBV7-9; 10 positions match TRBD2. The germline V gene has CDR1 SEHNR and CDR2 FQNEAQ (reference sequence). V was clipped by 1 base and J by 5 bases; unmatched bases: 2. CDR3 length: 14 amino acids. The DNA for the CDR3 is TGTGCCAGCAGCTTAGGTACTAGCGGGAACGAGCAGTACTTC. This encodes CASSLGTSGNEQYF. Based on the CDR3 plus reference TRBV7-9 and TRBJ2-7, the full variable domain is DTGVSQNPRHKITKRGQNVTFRCDPISEHNRLYWYRQTLGQGPEFLTYFQNEAQLEKSRLLSDRFSAERPKGSFSTLEIQRTEQGDSAMYLCASSLGTSGNEQYFGPGTRLTVT.

The chain couples TRBV5-1 to TRBJ1-4; tentatively, D is TRBD1 (6 bases). This CDR3 spans 16 amino acids. Per germline, CDR1 SGHRS and CDR2 YFSETQ. Trimming pared 1 base from V and 5 bases from J, leaving 15 bases between. Here the CDR3 DNA reads TGCGCCAGCAGCTTGTTAGGGGGTGTACGGAATGAAAAACTGTTTTTT. It specifies CASSLLGGVRNEKLFF.

V is TRBV5-3 and J is TRBJ2-7; D may be TRBD2 (5 bases). TRBV5-3 is assigned to the ORF class and has an uncertain function. The CDR3 covers 14 residues. V was clipped by 6 bases and J by 6 bases, with 19 bases between them. This CDR3 reads CARILPRGGLEQYF. The CDR3 bases are TGTGCCAGAATTCTCCCACGGGGTGGCCTCGAGCAGTACTTC.

The chain joins TRBV4-1 to TRBJ1-4, with a tentative D call TRBD1 (6 bases). The CDR3 runs 15 residues. The V end lost 0 bases, the J end lost 5 bases, and 10 bases lay between the germline ends. The germline V gene has CDR1 MGHRA and CDR2 YSYEKL. This CDR3 reads CASSQDGQGNEKLFF. As DNA, the CDR3 is TGCGCCAGCAGCCAAGATGGGCAGGGGAATGAAAAACTGTTTTTT.

V is TRBV28 and J is TRBJ1-1, with a tentative D call TRBD1 (5 bases). Germline CDR1 reads MDHEN; CDR2 reads SYDVKM. The V end was cut by 1 base, the J end by 1 base, with 10 bases between. This CDR3 has 15 residues. CDR3 residues: CASSLLGLKNTEAFF. CDR3 DNA: TGTGCCAGCAGTTTATTGGGACTCAAGAACACTGAAGCTTTCTTT. The full variable domain, completed using reference TRBV28 and TRBJ1-1, is DVKVTQSSRYLVKRTGEKVFLECVQDMDHENMFWYRQDPGLGLRLIYFSYDVKMKEKGDIPEGYSVSREKKERFSLILESASTNQTSMYLCASSLLGLKNTEAFFGQGTRLTVV.

The chain recombines TRBV6-5 with TRBJ2-7, with D unclear. Germline CDR1 MNHEY, CDR2 SVGAGI. This CDR3 contains 13 residues. V was clipped by 8 bases and J by 2 bases, with 13 bases between them. The CDR3: CASSTYTTYEQYF. CDR3 sequence (DNA): TGTGCCAGCTCCACATATACTACCTACGAGCAGTACTTC.

This chain uses TRBV5-4 with TRBJ2-7; the D gene is possibly TRBD1 (6 bases). Germline V CDR1 and CDR2: SGHNT, YYREEE (reference sequence). The CDR3 totals 15 residues. V shed 4 bases and J shed 3 bases, with 17 bases lying between them. The CDR3 spells CASSNSDRRYYEQYF. CDR3 nucleotides: TGTGCCAGCAGCAATTCGGACAGAAGATACTACGAGCAGTACTTC.